The 20 T cell receptor beta chains listed next were all sequenced from one sample in a study of T cell responses to AZD1222 COVID-19 vaccine. Generated by immunoSEQ multiplex PCR, the TCRdb table keeps only in-frame clones and is missing some. The sample shows some 170,000 clones, approximately 94% of them seen only once. The sample here was peripheral blood, taken on day 0 of AZD1222 vaccination. These receptors were obtained from an adult in good health.

The chain couples TRBV5-4 to TRBJ2-1, with 7 bases fitting TRBD1. The CDR3 has 15 residues. Germline trimming cut 0 bases from V and 4 bases from J; bases unmatched to any gene: 4. Germline values: CDR1 SGHNT, CDR2 YYREEE (reference sequence). CDR3: CASSLDRGGYNEQFF. CDR3 bases: TGTGCCAGCAGCTTGGACAGGGGTGGGTACAATGAGCAGTTCTTC. Together with reference TRBV5-4 and TRBJ2-1, the CDR3 gives the full variable domain: ETGVTQSPTHLIKTRGQQVTLRCSSQSGHNTVSWYQQALGQGPQFIFQYYREEENGRGNFPPRFSGLQFPNYSSELNVNALELDDSALYLCASSLDRGGYNEQFFGPGTRLTVL.

The chain combines TRBV5-6 with TRBJ1-6; D unresolved. This CDR3 spans 14 amino acids. CDR1 and CDR2 from the germline V gene are SGHDT and YYEEEE. Trimming removed 6 bases from V and 9 bases from J, with 16 bases in between. CDR3 amino acids: CASTSGLGISPLHF. The CDR3 DNA reads as TGTGCCAGCACCTCCGGGCTGGGGATTTCACCCCTCCACTTT.

The V call is TRBV7-9, the J call TRBJ2-2, with TRBD1 identical over 8 bases. The V gene end was trimmed by 4 bases and the J gene end by 5 bases; junction bases not matched to a gene: 3. The CDR3 runs 14 residues. Per germline, CDR1 SEHNR and CDR2 FQNEAQ (reference sequence). DNA for the CDR3: TGTGCCAGCAGCTCCGGACAGGGAACCGGGGAGCTGTTTTTT. Encoded protein: CASSSGQGTGELFF. The full variable domain, its missing parts supplied by reference TRBV7-9 and TRBJ2-2, is DTGVSQNPRHKITKRGQNVTFRCDPISEHNRLYWYRQTLGQGPEFLTYFQNEAQLEKSRLLSDRFSAERPKGSFSTLEIQRTEQGDSAMYLCASSSGQGTGELFFGEGSRLTVL.

The chain has TRBV12-3 or TRBV12-4 and TRBJ1-2, with D perhaps matching TRBD1 (6 bases). V lost 3 bases and J 6 bases, leaving 11 bases between the germline ends. CDR3 length equals 13 residues. The CDR3 protein is CASSFRQADGYTF. In nucleotides, the CDR3 is TGTGCCAGCAGTTTTAGACAGGCCGATGGCTACACCTTC.

The rearrangement uses TRBV5-1 and TRBJ1-3; a weak D match, TRBD1 (6 bases). Trimming removed 1 base at V and 4 bases at J, with 9 bases between. Germline V lookup: CDR1 SGHRS, CDR2 YFSETQ. The CDR3 has 14 residues. DNA for the CDR3: TGCGCCAGCAGCTTGACAGGGTACGGAAACACCATATATTTT. It codes for CASSLTGYGNTIYF.

This clone occurred once. The CDR3 is CASSLTGPTNTEAFF. The CDR3 bases are TGCGCCAGCAGCTTAACAGGGCCCACGAACACTGAAGCTTTCTTT. The chain combines TRBV5-1 with TRBJ1-1; the D gene is possibly TRBD1 (6 bases). The CDR3 totals 15 residues. Per the germline V gene, CDR1 is SGHRS and CDR2 is YFSETQ. Trimming stripped 2 bases from V and 1 base from J, with 12 bases between. The full variable domain, rest sourced from reference TRBV5-1 and TRBJ1-1, is KAGVTQTPRYLIKTRGQQVTLSCSPISGHRSVSWYQQTPGQGLQFLFEYFSETQRNKGNFPGRFSGRQFSNSRSEMNVSTLELGDSALYLCASSLTGPTNTEAFFGQGTRLTVV.

J is TRBJ2-7 and V is TRBV14; no clear D. Germline lookup yields CDR1 SGHDN and CDR2 FVKESK. The germline V and J ends were trimmed by 3 bases and 8 bases, with 14 bases remaining between them. The CDR3 is made up of 13 amino acids. The chain's CDR3 is CASSHTTSSQQYF. The CDR3 coding sequence is TGTGCCAGCAGCCATACGACCTCCTCGCAGCAGTACTTC.

The gene calls are TRBV5-6 and TRBJ2-1; D gene ambiguous. Trimming left V 0 bases short and J 5 bases short, with 12 bases between. The germline CDR1 and CDR2 sequences are SGHDT and YYEEEE. The length of the CDR3 is 15 residues. For the CDR3, the DNA is TGTGCCAGCAGCTTGGGCTTGGCGAGCCACAATGAGCAGTTCTTC. Its protein is CASSLGLASHNEQFF.

This chain uses TRBV11-3 with TRBJ2-1; D unclear. This CDR3 spans 15 amino acids. Trimming cost V 1 base and J 5 bases, with 12 bases left between them. The V gene's germline CDR1 is SGHNT and CDR2 YENEEA. CDR3 sequence: CASSLGMSGNNEQFF. CDR3 DNA sequence: TGTGCCAGCAGCTTAGGGATGTCTGGGAACAATGAGCAGTTCTTC. Based on the CDR3 plus reference TRBV11-3 and TRBJ2-1, the full variable domain is EAGVVQSPRYKIIEKKQPVAFWCNPISGHNTLYWYLQNLGQGPELLIRYENEEAVDDSQLPKDRFSAERLKGVDSTLKIQPAELGDSAVYLCASSLGMSGNNEQFFGPGTRLTVL.

This chain links TRBV19 with TRBJ1-3, with unresolved D. CDR3 length: 15 residues. With 11 bases removed from V and 0 bases from J, the gap between germline ends came to 17 bases. Looked up from germline, CDR1 is LNHDA and CDR2 is SQIVND (reference sequence). CDR3 region: CASRAQTSSGNTIYF. The CDR3, as DNA: TGTGCCTCTAGGGCACAGACGAGCTCTGGAAACACCATATATTTT.

The chain combines TRBV11-3 with TRBJ2-3; 10 positions agree with TRBD2. The germline V gene encodes CDR1 SGHNT and CDR2 YENEEA. The trim removed 5 bases at V and 3 bases at J, leaving 8 bases unmatched. The CDR3 contains 16 residues. CDR3: CASSPGAGGGTDTQYF. CDR3 DNA sequence: TGTGCCAGCAGCCCTGGAGCGGGAGGGGGGACAGATACGCAGTATTTT.

The rearrangement links TRBV12-1 to TRBJ1-4. TRBV12-1 is noted as a pseudogene. CDR3 length equals 15 residues. This CDR3 reads CASSPRWASNEKLFF. The CDR3 DNA is TGTGCCAGCAGCCCGCGATGGGCTAGTAATGAAAAACTGTTTTTT.

This sequence joins TRBV7-9 and TRBJ1-1; D might be TRBD1 (6 bases). CDR1 and CDR2 from the germline V gene are SEHNR and FQNEAQ (reference sequence). Trimming removed 5 bases from V and 0 bases from J, with 13 bases in between. The CDR3 loop spans 15 amino acids. CDR3 residues: CASSHNRDVNTEAFF. DNA for the CDR3: TGTGCCAGCAGCCACAACAGGGATGTGAACACTGAAGCTTTCTTT. Full variable domain (remainder filled in from reference TRBV7-9 and TRBJ1-1): DTGVSQNPRHKITKRGQNVTFRCDPISEHNRLYWYRQTLGQGPEFLTYFQNEAQLEKSRLLSDRFSAERPKGSFSTLEIQRTEQGDSAMYLCASSHNRDVNTEAFFGQGTRLTVV.

The chain combines TRBV3-1 (or the pseudogene TRBV3-2) with TRBJ2-2; 8 nucleotides align to TRBD2. CDR1 is LGHDT, CDR2 YNNKEL, per germline (reference sequence). J lost 5 bases, V lost 0 bases, and 8 bases had no gene match. This CDR3 region has 17 residues. CDR3 sequence (DNA): TGTGCCAGCAGCCAAGATGGCGGGGGGCGAGCGACCGGGGAGCTGTTTTTT. This codes for CASSQDGGGRATGELFF.

The J gene is TRBJ2-7, the V gene TRBV20-1, with D unresolved. The CDR3 length is 13 residues. CDR1 and CDR2 (germline): DFQATT, SNEGSKA (reference sequence). Trimming left V 3 bases short and J 3 bases short, with 12 bases between. The CDR3 reads CSASVRWGYEQYF. CDR3 bases: TGCAGTGCTAGTGTTCGCTGGGGCTACGAGCAGTACTTC.

The V and J genes are TRBV3-1 (or the pseudogene TRBV3-2) and TRBJ1-1; D uncertain. Germline V CDR1 and CDR2: LGHDT, YNNKEL (reference sequence). The CDR3 is 14 residues long. The V end was cut by 1 base, the J end by 0 bases, with 6 bases between. The chain's CDR3 is CASSQAPLNTEAFF. Written as DNA, the CDR3 is TGTGCCAGCAGCCAAGCCCCCCTGAACACTGAAGCTTTCTTT.

The chain links TRBV27 to TRBJ2-1; 13 bases are shared with TRBD2. Germline trimming cut 3 bases from V and 2 bases from J; bases unmatched to any gene: 1. CDR1 and CDR2 (germline): MNHEY, SMNVEV (reference sequence). CDR3 length: 16 residues. CDR3: CASSLGTSGAYNEQFF. In nucleotides, the CDR3 is TGTGCCAGCAGTTTGGGGACTAGCGGGGCCTACAATGAGCAGTTCTTC.

The chain recombines TRBV19 with TRBJ1-5, with D maybe TRBD1 (5 bases). Germline values: CDR1 LNHDA, CDR2 SQIVND (reference sequence). The CDR3 has 13 amino acids. The V gene lost 5 bases and the J gene lost 7 bases, with 12 bases spanning the gap. CDR3 DNA sequence: TGTGCCAGTAGTGGCCTTAGGGGACAGCCCCAGCATTTT. Amino acids: CASSGLRGQPQHF.

The chain is built from TRBV3-1 (or the pseudogene TRBV3-2) and TRBJ1-5, with D tentatively TRBD1 (6 bases). Between the trimmed V and J ends, which lost 4 bases and 1 base, there was a span of 11 bases. This CDR3 contains 15 residues. Germline lookup yields CDR1 LGHDT and CDR2 YNNKEL (reference sequence). The DNA for the CDR3 is TGTGCCAGCAGCCCCGGACAGATGAGCAATCAGCCCCAGCATTTT. This codes for CASSPGQMSNQPQHF.

The chain carries TRBV5-4 and TRBJ2-7, with 7 bases matching TRBD2. The V gene end was trimmed by 5 bases and the J gene end by 0 bases; junction bases not matched to a gene: 8. Germline V gene lookup returns CDR1 SGHNT and CDR2 YYREEE (reference sequence). The CDR3 is 15 residues long. Written as DNA, the CDR3 is TGTGCCAGCAGTTCTGCTAGCGGCAGCTCCTACGAGCAGTACTTC. It codes for CASSSASGSSYEQYF.